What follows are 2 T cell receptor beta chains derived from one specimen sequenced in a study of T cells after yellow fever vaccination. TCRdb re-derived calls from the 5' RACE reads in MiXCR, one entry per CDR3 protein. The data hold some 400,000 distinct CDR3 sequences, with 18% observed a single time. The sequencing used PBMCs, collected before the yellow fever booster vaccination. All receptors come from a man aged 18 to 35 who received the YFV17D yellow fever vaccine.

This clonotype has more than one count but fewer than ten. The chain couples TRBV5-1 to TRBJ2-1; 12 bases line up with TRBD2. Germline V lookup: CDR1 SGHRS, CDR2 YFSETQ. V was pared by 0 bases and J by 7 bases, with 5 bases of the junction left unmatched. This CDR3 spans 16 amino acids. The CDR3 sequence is CASSLDLAGGHNEQFF. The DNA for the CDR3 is TGCGCCAGCAGCTTGGATCTAGCGGGGGGGCATAATGAGCAGTTCTTC.

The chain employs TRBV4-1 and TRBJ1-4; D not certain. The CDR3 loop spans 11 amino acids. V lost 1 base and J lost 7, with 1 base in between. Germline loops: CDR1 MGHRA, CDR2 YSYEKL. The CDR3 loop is CASSQAEKLFF. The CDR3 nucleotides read TGCGCCAGCAGCCAAGCTGAAAAACTGTTTTTT.